One sample yielded the 6 T cell receptor beta chains listed below, sequenced in a study of CD8+CD57+ T cells in acquired aplastic anemia. The study profiled TCR beta VDJ and CDR3 using genomic DNA as template. TCRdb called the reads again in MiXCR, with one record for every CDR3 protein. Of 400,000 to 450,000 distinct CDR3 sequences listed, around 68% are singletons. The specimen was sorted CD4+, CD8+, or CD8+CD57+ T cells (not recorded which) from PBMCs. These receptors were obtained from a human donor in good health, serving as a control.

The chain is built from TRBV5-4 and TRBJ1-5, with 10 bases identical to TRBD1. The CDR3 contains 18 residues. V lost 2 bases to trimming and J lost 7 bases; unmatched junction nucleotides: 15. CDR1 and CDR2 (germline): SGHNT, YYREEE (reference sequence). The CDR3 nucleotides read TGTGCCAGCAGCTTAAGCCCGGGACAGGGGTCCATTTGCCAGCCCCAGCATTTT. It is translated as CASSLSPGQGSICQPQHF. The whole variable domain, remainder taken from reference TRBV5-4 and TRBJ1-5, is ETGVTQSPTHLIKTRGQQVTLRCSSQSGHNTVSWYQQALGQGPQFIFQYYREEENGRGNFPPRFSGLQFPNYSSELNVNALELDDSALYLCASSLSPGQGSICQPQHFGDGTRLSIL.

The J gene is TRBJ2-6, the V gene TRBV9; no clear D. Trimming shortened V by 4 bases and J by 2 bases, and 10 bases separated the two germline ends. Germline CDR1 is SGDLS and CDR2 is YYNGEE. The CDR3 length is 15 residues. The DNA for the CDR3 is TGTGCCAGCAGCCCACATTGGGCTGGGGCCAACGTCCTGACTTTC. Protein product: CASSPHWAGANVLTF.

CDR3 region: CATALGPPSSDLYF. CDR3 bases: TGTGCCACCGCCTTAGGCCCGCCTTCCTCAGACCTCTACTTC. The chain couples TRBV15 to TRBJ2-7, with unresolved D. Trimming removed 8 bases at V and 13 bases at J, with 27 bases between. The V gene's germline CDR1 is LNHNV and CDR2 YYDKDF (reference sequence). CDR3 length equals 14 residues.

The sample holds many counts of this clonotype. J is TRBJ2-1 and V is TRBV4-3; D call uncertain. The CDR3 loop spans 17 amino acids. From germline, CDR1 is LGHNA and CDR2 YSLEER. V was cut by 0 bases and J by 7 bases, with 19 bases left in between. Here the CDR3 reads CASSQEDWGSGSNEQFF. The CDR3 DNA reads as TGCGCCAGCAGCCAAGAAGATTGGGGTTCAGGTAGTAATGAGCAGTTCTTC.

The chain carries TRBV19 and TRBJ2-5; maybe TRBD1 (6 bases). Between the trimmed V and J ends, which lost 8 bases and 5 bases, there was a span of 15 bases. CDR3 length equals 13 residues. CDR1 and CDR2 (germline): LNHDA, SQIVND (reference sequence). The CDR3 loop is CASSPGVYETQYF. DNA of the CDR3: TGTGCCAGTTCACCAGGGGTATACGAGACCCAGTACTTC.

The chain has TRBV25-1 and TRBJ2-5; 10 positions match TRBD1. The CDR3 is 17 amino acids. Germline V gene data show CDR1 as MGHDK and CDR2 as SYGVNS. Trimming cost V 8 bases and J 5 bases; bases outside gene matches: 17. The CDR3 region is CASHGSGQGPGWETQYF. The CDR3 DNA reads as TGTGCCAGCCATGGCTCGGGACAGGGGCCTGGATGGGAGACCCAGTACTTC.